The 4 T cell receptor beta chains listed next were all sequenced from one sample in a study of T cell responses to AZD1222 COVID-19 vaccine. Here immunoSEQ multiplex PCR was the method, and the copy in TCRdb shows in-frame clones only, minus some. The sample includes some 130,000 clones, approximately 91% of them seen just once. Material: peripheral blood, obtained 28 days after the second AZD1222 dose. These receptor sequences come from an adult who received the AZD1222 COVID-19 vaccine.

The rearrangement joins TRBV12-5 to TRBJ2-4, with no clear D. The CDR3 contains 15 residues. CDR1 and CDR2 from the germline V gene are LGHNT and FRNRAP. The V and J ends lost 2 bases and 6 bases respectively, with 14 bases between them. Here the CDR3 DNA reads TGTGCTAGTGGTTTGACCGGGCCAAGAGGAAACATTCAGTACTTC. It is translated as CASGLTGPRGNIQYF.

The count of this clone is one. V is TRBV24-1 and J is TRBJ2-7; 11 bases map to TRBD1. This CDR3 has 14 amino acids. After removal of 4 bases from V and 5 bases from J, the junction contained 3 bases not matched to a gene. Per germline, CDR1 KGHDR and CDR2 SFDVKD. The CDR3 spells CATSDPGQGDEQYF. DNA of the CDR3: TGTGCCACCAGTGACCCGGGACAGGGGGACGAGCAGTACTTC.

This chain connects TRBV19 to TRBJ2-1, with 10 bases aligning to TRBD2. CDR1 LNHDA and CDR2 SQIVND come from the germline V gene (reference sequence). Trimming removed 4 bases from V and 10 bases from J; junction bases left unmatched: 16. This CDR3 contains 17 residues. The DNA of the CDR3 is TGTGCCAGTAGTAAGAGGGTGGCTAGCGGGAGTCCAGGGGAGCAGTTCTTC. Amino acid sequence: CASSKRVASGSPGEQFF.

This clone appeared a single time. The rearrangement uses TRBV5-5 and TRBJ2-7; 8 bases align to TRBD1. The CDR3 is made up of 14 amino acids. The J segment lost 2 bases and the V segment lost 2 bases, leaving 3 bases of the junction unmatched. CDR1 SGHKS and CDR2 YYEKEE come from the germline V gene (reference sequence). The CDR3 sequence is CASSFRGQAYEQYF. The DNA for the CDR3 is TGTGCCAGCAGCTTCAGGGGGCAAGCCTACGAGCAGTACTTC.